These 14 T cell receptor beta chains were all obtained from the same sample, sequenced in a study of blood T cell repertoires in COVID-19. Clones were sequenced by immunoSEQ multiplex PCR, and TCRdb holds only the in-frame ones, with some missing. The profile shows around 200,000 clones, 78% of them singletons. Sequencing was done on a sample of peripheral blood. The receptors were gathered from an elderly woman with active or convalescent COVID-19.

This chain uses TRBV28 with TRBJ2-7, with D uncertain. CDR1 MDHEN and CDR2 SYDVKM come from the germline V gene. CDR3 size: 12 residues. Trimming stripped 3 bases from V and 2 bases from J, with 5 bases between. The CDR3 DNA is TGTGCCAGCAGTTTGGGCACCTACGAGCAGTACTTC. Translating gives CASSLGTYEQYF.

This clone has just a few counts. The V and J genes are TRBV4-2 and TRBJ2-3; TRBD2 matches at 7 bases. The trim removed 0 bases at V and 9 bases at J, leaving 0 bases unmatched. The germline V gene encodes CDR1 LGHNA and CDR2 YNFKEQ. There are 12 residues in the CDR3. CDR3 sequence reads: CASSQEGGTQYF. For the CDR3, the DNA is TGTGCCAGCAGCCAAGAGGGGGGGACGCAGTATTTT.

V usage is TRBV9 and J usage is TRBJ2-2, with 7 bases that match TRBD2. The CDR3 consists of 16 residues. Looked up from germline, CDR1 is SGDLS and CDR2 is YYNGEE. V was clipped by 7 bases and J by 1 base; unmatched bases: 10. The CDR3 is CASALRGDMNTGELFF. CDR3 in DNA: TGTGCCAGCGCCCTTCGGGGGGATATGAACACCGGGGAGCTGTTTTTT. Drawing the rest from reference TRBV9 and TRBJ2-2, the complete variable domain is DSGVTQTPKHLITATGQRVTLRCSPRSGDLSVYWYQQSLDQGLQFLIQYYNGEERAKGNILERFSAQQFPDLHSELNLSSLELGDSALYFCASALRGDMNTGELFFGEGSRLTVL.

The CDR3 region is CAISEGGRSNQPQHF. The CDR3 DNA is TGTGCCATCAGTGAGGGGGGCAGGAGCAATCAGCCCCAGCATTTT. This chain links TRBV10-3 with TRBJ1-5, with D possibly matching TRBD1 (6 bases). The CDR3 extends over 15 amino acids. Germline V CDR1 and CDR2: ENHRY, SYGVKD. Between the trimmed V and J ends, which lost 2 bases and 1 base, there was a span of 9 bases.

The V gene is TRBV5-4, the J gene TRBJ2-7; D remains unclear. CDR3 length: 13 residues. Trimming took off 0 bases at V and 1 base at J, with 5 bases between the two ends. Germline CDR1 and CDR2: SGHNT and YYREEE (reference sequence). CDR3 region: CASSLDLSYEQYF. CDR3 nucleotide sequence: TGTGCCAGCAGCTTGGACTTGTCCTACGAGCAGTACTTC.

This rearrangement joins TRBV5-6 to TRBJ1-2, with a weak D call TRBD1 (5 bases). Looked up from germline, CDR1 is SGHDT and CDR2 is YYEEEE. V lost 5 bases and J lost 10, with 12 bases in between. CDR3 length: 11 amino acids. The DNA of the CDR3 is TGTGCCAGCAGTTTAGAGACAGCCTACACCTTC. It is translated as CASSLETAYTF.

This clone was recorded once. The V and J genes are TRBV10-3 and TRBJ1-4; D not resolved. The CDR3 has 13 residues. Trimming removed 2 bases from V and 4 bases from J, with 5 bases in between. Germline lookup yields CDR1 ENHRY and CDR2 SYGVKD. Here the CDR3 reads CAISEQINEKLFF. For the CDR3, the DNA is TGTGCCATCAGTGAGCAGATTAATGAAAAACTGTTTTTT.

The V call is TRBV4-2, the J call TRBJ1-4; TRBD1 matches at 11 bases. CDR1 is LGHNA, CDR2 YNFKEQ, per germline. V gave up 5 bases and J gave up 7 bases; unmatched junction bases: 3. The CDR3 sequence is 14 residues long. The chain's CDR3 is CASSGDRGTEKLFF. The CDR3 nucleotides are TGTGCCAGCAGCGGGGACAGGGGGACTGAAAAACTGTTTTTT.

The chain has TRBV9 and TRBJ2-7; 9 positions match TRBD2. From germline, CDR1 is SGDLS and CDR2 YYNGEE. The junction had 6 bases not matched to a gene; V was cut back by 0 bases and J by 5 bases. CDR3 length: 15 residues. The CDR3 DNA reads as TGTGCCAGCAGCGTAGAGGATGGCGGGGGGGACGAGCAGTACTTC. Encoded protein: CASSVEDGGGDEQYF. The variable domain in full, completed from reference TRBV9 and TRBJ2-7, reads DSGVTQTPKHLITATGQRVTLRCSPRSGDLSVYWYQQSLDQGLQFLIQYYNGEERAKGNILERFSAQQFPDLHSELNLSSLELGDSALYFCASSVEDGGGDEQYFGPGTRLTVT.

The chain recombines TRBV29-1 with TRBJ2-7; D not certain. The CDR3 spans 15 residues. Germline V gives CDR1 SQVTM, CDR2 ANQGSEA. Trimming shortened V by 1 base and J by 2 bases, and 15 bases separated the two germline ends. In nucleotides, the CDR3 is TGCAGCGTTGAAGCTGCCCGAACGGGTGCCTACGAGCAGTACTTC. Its protein product is CSVEAARTGAYEQYF.

The rearrangement links TRBV2 to TRBJ2-2, with a weak D call TRBD2 (5 bases). This CDR3 has 12 residues. V lost 3 bases and J 7 bases, leaving 6 bases between the germline ends. The germline V gene has CDR1 SNHLY and CDR2 FYNNEI. DNA of the CDR3: TGTGCCAGCAGTGAGGAGGACGGGGAGCTGTTTTTT. Its protein is CASSEEDGELFF.

The chain carries TRBV29-1 and TRBJ1-1; TRBD1 aligns across 9 bases. The CDR3 runs to 14 residues. Germline V gene lookup returns CDR1 SQVTM and CDR2 ANQGSEA. Losses at the gene ends were 2 bases for V and 4 bases for J; bases not matched to a gene: 5. CDR3 sequence: CSVEKDRGSTEAFF. DNA for the CDR3: TGCAGCGTTGAAAAAGACAGGGGGAGCACTGAAGCTTTCTTT.

This chain joins TRBV3-1 (or the pseudogene TRBV3-2) and TRBJ2-7, with TRBD1 identical over 8 bases. This CDR3 is 13 amino acids long. Germline CDR1 LGHDT, CDR2 YNNKEL (reference sequence). Unmatched junction bases numbered 8, after V lost 8 bases and J lost 5 bases. The CDR3 region has the DNA TGTGCCAGCCTCGGACAGGGAAGCCACGAGCAGTACTTC. Translating gives CASLGQGSHEQYF.

The V gene is TRBV2, the J gene TRBJ2-3; D is undetermined. The germline V gene has CDR1 SNHLY and CDR2 FYNNEI. This CDR3 has 12 amino acids. V lost 3 bases, J lost 4 bases, and 5 bases lay in between. The CDR3 DNA reads TGTGCCAGCAGTGATATCTCAGATACGCAGTATTTT. Residues: CASSDISDTQYF. Filled out from reference TRBV2 and TRBJ2-3, the complete variable domain reads EPEVTQTPSHQVTQMGQEVILRCVPISNHLYFYWYRQILGQKVEFLVSFYNNEISEKSEIFDDQFSVERPDGSNFTLKIRSTKLEDSAMYFCASSDISDTQYFGPGTRLTVL.